The clone carrying this T cell receptor (beta chain) was seen a few times. Its target is not known. This specimen comes from a study of chemoradiotherapy in HPV16-positive cancers. Study outcomes and limitations: Functional assays defining HPV-specific T cells used only two HPV16-positive patients.

TCRdb's copy holds only in-frame clones and misses some; the assay was immunoSEQ multiplex PCR. The sample carries 15,000 to 20,000 clones, just under 70% recorded once. The source material was tumor tissue, sampled from a patient who underwent chemoradiotherapy. This TCR was recovered from a human donor with HPV-associated anogenital cancer.

The CDR3 spells CASSLWGGQSYEQYF. DNA for the CDR3: TGTGCCAGCAGCTTGTGGGGAGGACAGTCCTACGAGCAGTACTTC. This chain joins TRBV5-5 and TRBJ2-7, with D perhaps being TRBD1 or TRBD2 (6 bases each). V shed 1 base and J shed 1 base, with 12 bases lying between them. Germline CDR1 reads SGHKS; CDR2 reads YYEKEE (reference sequence). The CDR3 is made up of 15 amino acids.